The 20 T cell receptor beta chains reported below all come from one sample, sequenced in a study of control samples from healthy donors and cancer patients. This table comes from immunoSEQ multiplex PCR, and its TCRdb copy is limited to in-frame clones, with some not included. The sample comprises about 63,000 clones, 87% of which are singletons, and 12% rests with the top ten. The sequenced sample consisted of PBMCs. The receptors derive from a woman aged 60-75 years with lung cancer.

This chain uses TRBV24-1 with TRBJ2-2, with a possible D match to TRBD2 (6 bases). Trimming took off 3 bases at V and 5 bases at J, with 12 bases between the two ends. The CDR3 consists of 15 residues. The V gene's germline CDR1 is KGHDR and CDR2 SFDVKD. CDR3 coding DNA: TGTGCCACCAGTGATCCCAGCGGGTTGACCGGGGAGCTGTTTTTT. Translation gives CATSDPSGLTGELFF.

The chain employs TRBV5-6 and TRBJ1-5; no clear D. V lost 1 base, J lost 5 bases, and 13 bases lay in between. The germline V gene has CDR1 SGHDT and CDR2 YYEEEE. This CDR3 spans 15 amino acids. DNA of the CDR3: TGTGCCAGCAGCTTGTACGAGCGCACCCATCAGCCCCAGCATTTT. It specifies CASSLYERTHQPQHF. Combining the CDR3 with reference TRBV5-6 and TRBJ1-5 gives the whole variable domain DAGVTQSPTHLIKTRGQQVTLRCSPKSGHDTVSWYQQALGQGPQFIFQYYEEEERQRGNFPDRFSGHQFPNYSSELNVNALLLGDSALYLCASSLYERTHQPQHFGDGTRLSIL.

J is TRBJ1-6 and V is TRBV27; unclear D gene. V shed 6 bases and J shed 5 bases, with 14 bases lying between them. This CDR3 comprises 15 residues. Looked up from germline, CDR1 is MNHEY and CDR2 is SMNVEV (reference sequence). The CDR3 reads CASRINQVDNSPLHF. The CDR3 nucleotides are TGTGCCAGCAGGATCAATCAGGTGGATAATTCACCCCTCCACTTT.

This chain links TRBV6-5 with TRBJ2-7, with TRBD2 matching over 11 bases. Unmatched junction bases numbered 6, after V lost 7 bases and J lost 4 bases. From germline, CDR1 is MNHEY and CDR2 SVGAGI. There are 14 residues in the CDR3. The CDR3 DNA reads as TGTGCCAGCAAAATAGCGGGAGGGCCGTACGAGCAGTACTTC. It specifies CASKIAGGPYEQYF.

CDR3 in amino acids: CATSVPPGQGRTEAFF. CDR3 DNA sequence: TGTGCCACCAGTGTCCCCCCGGGACAGGGAAGAACTGAAGCTTTCTTT. This chain connects TRBV24-1 to TRBJ1-1, with 9 bases matching TRBD1. Trimming at V came to 5 bases and at J to 5 bases, leaving 11 bases not matched to a gene. Germline V gives CDR1 KGHDR, CDR2 SFDVKD. The CDR3 has 16 residues.

Here the CDR3 reads CASNGAGTGELFF. The CDR3 DNA follows: TGCGCCAGTAACGGGGCGGGAACCGGGGAGCTGTTTTTT. The gene calls are TRBV5-1 and TRBJ2-2; TRBD2 might be the D (6 bases). The CDR3 is 13 amino acids. Trimming removed 8 bases at V and 5 bases at J, with 13 bases between. CDR1 and CDR2 from the germline V gene are SGHRS and YFSETQ. The full variable domain, in which reference TRBV5-1 and TRBJ2-2 provide the parts outside the CDR3, is KAGVTQTPRYLIKTRGQQVTLSCSPISGHRSVSWYQQTPGQGLQFLFEYFSETQRNKGNFPGRFSGRQFSNSRSEMNVSTLELGDSALYLCASNGAGTGELFFGEGSRLTVL.

This clone was picked up one time. The chain carries TRBV19 and TRBJ2-5; the match to TRBD1 covers 7 bases. J was trimmed by 5 bases and V by 6 bases; bases with no gene match: 3. The CDR3 covers 12 residues. CDR1 and CDR2 (germline): LNHDA, SQIVND (reference sequence). The CDR3 loop is CASSPRGETQYF. CDR3 nucleotide sequence: TGTGCCAGTAGCCCCAGGGGGGAGACCCAGTACTTC.

The J gene is TRBJ1-1, the V gene TRBV5-1, with 7 positions matching TRBD1. With V trimmed by 3 bases and J by 0 bases, 5 bases remained unmatched. Germline-derived CDR1 and CDR2 are SGHRS and YFSETQ. The CDR3 has 15 amino acids. In DNA form, the CDR3 reads TGCGCCAGCAGCTCGGGACAGCTCATGAACACTGAAGCTTTCTTT. Its translation: CASSSGQLMNTEAFF.

This chain connects TRBV28 to TRBJ1-1; no clear D gene. The CDR3 runs 14 residues. The V and J ends lost 1 base and 0 bases respectively, with 6 bases between them. Germline assignment: CDR1 MDHEN and CDR2 SYDVKM. CDR3 loop: CASSLFILNTEAFF. CDR3 DNA: TGTGCCAGCAGTTTATTTATACTGAACACTGAAGCTTTCTTT.

The J gene is TRBJ2-1, the V gene TRBV28; D unclear. With 9 bases removed from V and 5 bases from J, the gap between germline ends came to 8 bases. Germline V CDR1 and CDR2: MDHEN, SYDVKM. This CDR3 region has 11 residues. The CDR3 DNA sequence: TGTGCCAGTCGACGGAACAATGAGCAGTTCTTC. Translation: CASRRNNEQFF.

The gene calls are TRBV4-2 and TRBJ1-4; D ambiguous. V gave up 1 base and J gave up 1 base, with 10 bases separating them. CDR3 length equals 16 residues. Germline values: CDR1 LGHNA, CDR2 YNFKEQ. In nucleotides, the CDR3 is TGTGCCAGCAGCCAAGGGAGGGCGGTAACTAATGAAAAACTGTTTTTT. Translated, it gives CASSQGRAVTNEKLFF.

This clone was observed once. J is TRBJ2-2 and V is TRBV7-2, with D unclear. This CDR3 is built from 15 residues. Trimming removed 0 bases at V and 7 bases at J, with 12 bases between. Germline V gene data show CDR1 as SGHTA and CDR2 as FQGNSA. The CDR3 protein is CASSLAAPWVGELFF. The CDR3 bases are TGTGCCAGCAGCTTAGCGGCCCCTTGGGTCGGGGAGCTGTTTTTT.

The chain carries TRBV18 and TRBJ2-5; TRBD2 might be the D (5 bases). Looked up from germline, CDR1 is KGHSH and CDR2 is LQKENI. This CDR3 is 13 amino acids long. V lost 3 bases to trimming and J lost 5 bases, with 10 bases between them. CDR3 protein: CASSPTSGETQYF. The DNA for the CDR3 is TGTGCCAGCTCACCGACCTCGGGGGAGACCCAGTACTTC.

V is TRBV28 and J is TRBJ2-7, with 11 bases lining up with TRBD2. Germline CDR1 MDHEN, CDR2 SYDVKM. V gave up 4 bases and J gave up 2 bases; unmatched junction bases: 7. This CDR3 region has 16 residues. As DNA, the CDR3 is TGTGCCAGCAGTTCGCCCCGACTAGCGGGGCCCTACGAGCAGTACTTC. This translates into CASSSPRLAGPYEQYF. Variable domain in full (rest from reference TRBV28 and TRBJ2-7): DVKVTQSSRYLVKRTGEKVFLECVQDMDHENMFWYRQDPGLGLRLIYFSYDVKMKEKGDIPEGYSVSREKKERFSLILESASTNQTSMYLCASSSPRLAGPYEQYFGPGTRLTVT.

This CDR3 is CASSQESSSYNEQFF. As DNA, the CDR3 is TGCGCCAGCAGCCAAGAATCCAGCTCCTACAATGAGCAGTTCTTC. V and J are TRBV4-1 and TRBJ2-1; D is undetermined. Trimming cost V 0 bases and J 0 bases, with 6 bases left between them. The length of the CDR3 is 15 residues. Germline lookup yields CDR1 MGHRA and CDR2 YSYEKL.

V usage is TRBV4-1 and J usage is TRBJ2-7; 8 bases are a match to TRBD2. CDR1 and CDR2 from the germline V gene are MGHRA and YSYEKL. There are 18 residues in the CDR3. V lost 0 bases and J lost 1; bases outside the gene matches: 11. The DNA of the CDR3 is TGCGCCAGCAGCCAAGATGGCCATAGGGTAGCGGGGTCCTACGAGCAGTACTTC. As protein: CASSQDGHRVAGSYEQYF.

The chain has TRBV24-1 and TRBJ2-1; 7 bases fit TRBD2. CDR3 length: 11 amino acids. Germline V gene lookup returns CDR1 KGHDR and CDR2 SFDVKD. With V trimmed by 6 bases and J by 13 bases, 5 bases remained unmatched. This CDR3 is CATSFGEGQFF. CDR3 coding DNA: TGTGCCACCAGTTTCGGGGAGGGACAGTTCTTC.

The chain is built from TRBV27 and TRBJ2-7, with D tentatively TRBD1 or TRBD2 (6 bases each). This CDR3 region has 13 residues. V was shortened by 5 bases and J by 3 bases, with 11 bases between the two germline ends. Germline loops: CDR1 MNHEY, CDR2 SMNVEV (reference sequence). CDR3 nucleotide sequence: TGTGCCAGCAGTGGGGGGCTGGACTACGAGCAGTACTTC. Translating it yields CASSGGLDYEQYF.

This sequence joins TRBV6-1 and TRBJ2-5; D is uncertain. Trimming cost V 1 base and J 7 bases, with 13 bases left between them. The germline V gene encodes CDR1 MNHNS and CDR2 SASEGT. CDR3 length: 14 residues. The CDR3 sequence is CASSEDGAFGTQYF. CDR3 sequence (DNA): TGTGCCAGCAGTGAAGATGGTGCGTTTGGGACCCAGTACTTC.

The chain couples TRBV12-5 to TRBJ1-1; D may be TRBD1 (6 bases). Trimming removed 8 bases from V and 1 base from J, with 11 bases in between. The CDR3 spans 13 residues. Germline CDR1 and CDR2: LGHNT and FRNRAP. The CDR3 DNA reads as TGTGCTAGTTGGGGGCTTACGAACACTGAAGCTTTCTTT. This encodes CASWGLTNTEAFF. Using reference TRBV12-5 and TRBJ1-1 for the parts outside the CDR3, the full variable domain is DARVTQTPRHKVTEMGQEVTMRCQPILGHNTVFWYRQTMMQGLELLAYFRNRAPLDDSGMPKDRFSAEMPDATLATLKIQPSEPRDSAVYFCASWGLTNTEAFFGQGTRLTVV.